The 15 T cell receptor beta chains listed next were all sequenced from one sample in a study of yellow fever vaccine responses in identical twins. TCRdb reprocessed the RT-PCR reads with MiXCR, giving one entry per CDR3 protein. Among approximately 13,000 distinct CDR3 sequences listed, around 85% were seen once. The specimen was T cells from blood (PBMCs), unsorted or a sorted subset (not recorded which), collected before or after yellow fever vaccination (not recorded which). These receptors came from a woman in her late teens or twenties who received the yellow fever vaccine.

This CDR3 reads CASSPDRGVDTQYF. The DNA for the CDR3 is TGTGCCAGCAGCCCCGACAGGGGGGTAGATACGCAGTATTTT. The rearrangement uses TRBV2 and TRBJ2-3; TRBD1 matches 9 bases. This CDR3 comprises 14 residues. The V gene end was trimmed by 6 bases and the J gene end by 5 bases; junction bases not matched to a gene: 6. Germline values: CDR1 SNHLY, CDR2 FYNNEI.

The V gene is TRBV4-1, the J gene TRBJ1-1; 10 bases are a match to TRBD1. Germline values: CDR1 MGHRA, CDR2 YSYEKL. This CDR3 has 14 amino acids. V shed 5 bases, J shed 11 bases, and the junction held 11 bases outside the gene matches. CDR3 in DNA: TGCGCCAGCAGCGCCCCGACAGGGGGCGCCTTGGCTTTCTTT. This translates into CASSAPTGGALAFF.

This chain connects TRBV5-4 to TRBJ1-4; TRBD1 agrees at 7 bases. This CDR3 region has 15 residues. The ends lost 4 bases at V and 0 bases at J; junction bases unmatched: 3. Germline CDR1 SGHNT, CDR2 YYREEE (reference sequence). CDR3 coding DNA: TGTGCCAGCAGCCCCGGGACAGCAACTAATGAAAAACTGTTTTTT. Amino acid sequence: CASSPGTATNEKLFF.

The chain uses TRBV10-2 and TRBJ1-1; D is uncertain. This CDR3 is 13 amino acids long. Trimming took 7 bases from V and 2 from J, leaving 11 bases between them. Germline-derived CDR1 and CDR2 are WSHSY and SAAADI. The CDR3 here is CASKDGFNTEAFF. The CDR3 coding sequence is TGCGCCAGCAAAGACGGATTCAACACTGAAGCTTTCTTT.

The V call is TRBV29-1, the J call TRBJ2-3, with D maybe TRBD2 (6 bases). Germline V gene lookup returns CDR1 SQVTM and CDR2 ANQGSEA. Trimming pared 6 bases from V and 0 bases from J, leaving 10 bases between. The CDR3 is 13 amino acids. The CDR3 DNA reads TGCAGCGTCTGGCGGGGTAGCACAGATACGCAGTATTTT. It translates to CSVWRGSTDTQYF.

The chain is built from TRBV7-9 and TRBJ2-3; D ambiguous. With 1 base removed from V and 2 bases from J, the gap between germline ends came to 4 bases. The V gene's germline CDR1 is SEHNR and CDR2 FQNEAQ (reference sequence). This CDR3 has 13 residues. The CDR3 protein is CASSLGTTDTQYF. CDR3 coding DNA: TGTGCCAGCAGCTTAGGCACCACAGATACGCAGTATTTT.

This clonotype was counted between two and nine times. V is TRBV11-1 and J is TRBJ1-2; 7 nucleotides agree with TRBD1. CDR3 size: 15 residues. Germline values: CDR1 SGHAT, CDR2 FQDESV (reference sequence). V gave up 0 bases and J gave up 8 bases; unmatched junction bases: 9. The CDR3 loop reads CASSLALTGRSGYTF. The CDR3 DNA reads TGTGCCAGCAGCTTAGCGCTGACAGGGCGGAGCGGCTACACCTTC.

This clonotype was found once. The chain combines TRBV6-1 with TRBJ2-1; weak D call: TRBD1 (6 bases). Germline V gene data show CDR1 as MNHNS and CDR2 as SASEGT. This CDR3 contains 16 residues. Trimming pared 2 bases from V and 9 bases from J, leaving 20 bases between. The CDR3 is CASSEYPRTEPSEQFF. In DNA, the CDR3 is TGTGCCAGCAGTGAATACCCCCGGACAGAACCGTCTGAGCAGTTCTTC.

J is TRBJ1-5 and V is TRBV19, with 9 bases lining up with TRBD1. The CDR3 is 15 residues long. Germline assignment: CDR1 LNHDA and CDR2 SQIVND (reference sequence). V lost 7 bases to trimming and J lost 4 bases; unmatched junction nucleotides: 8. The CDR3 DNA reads TGTGCCAGTAATCGACAGGGGGTTGGTAATCAGCCCCAGCATTTT. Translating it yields CASNRQGVGNQPQHF.

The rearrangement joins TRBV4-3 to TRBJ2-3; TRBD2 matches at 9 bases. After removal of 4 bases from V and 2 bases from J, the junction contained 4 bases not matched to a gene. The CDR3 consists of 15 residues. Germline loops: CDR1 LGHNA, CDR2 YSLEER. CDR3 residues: CASSLSGGATDTQYF. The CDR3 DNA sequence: TGCGCCAGCAGCCTTAGCGGGGGCGCCACAGATACGCAGTATTTT.

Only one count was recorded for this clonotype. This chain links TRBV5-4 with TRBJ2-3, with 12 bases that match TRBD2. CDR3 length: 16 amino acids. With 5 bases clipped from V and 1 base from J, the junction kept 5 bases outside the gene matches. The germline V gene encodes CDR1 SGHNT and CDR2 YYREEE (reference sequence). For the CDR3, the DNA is TGTGCCAGCAGTTTCCGACTAGCGGGGGGCACAGATACGCAGTATTTT. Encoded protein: CASSFRLAGGTDTQYF.

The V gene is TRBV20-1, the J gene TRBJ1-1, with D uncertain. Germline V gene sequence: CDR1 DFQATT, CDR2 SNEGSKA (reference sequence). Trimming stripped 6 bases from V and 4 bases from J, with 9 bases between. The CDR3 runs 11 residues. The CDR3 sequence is CSAPSGTEAFF. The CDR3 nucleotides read TGCAGTGCCCCGTCGGGCACTGAAGCTTTCTTT.

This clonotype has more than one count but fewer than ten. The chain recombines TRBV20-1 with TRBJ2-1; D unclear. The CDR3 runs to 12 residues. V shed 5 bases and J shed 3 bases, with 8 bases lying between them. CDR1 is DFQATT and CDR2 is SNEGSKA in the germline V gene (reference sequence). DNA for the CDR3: TGCAGTGCTGACGGCCGCTACAATGAGCAGTTCTTC. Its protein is CSADGRYNEQFF.

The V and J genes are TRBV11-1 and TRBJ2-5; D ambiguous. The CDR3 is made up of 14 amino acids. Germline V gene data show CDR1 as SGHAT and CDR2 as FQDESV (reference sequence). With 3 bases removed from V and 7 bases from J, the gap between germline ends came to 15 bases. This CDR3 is CASSLGLAEGTQYF. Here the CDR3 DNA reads TGTGCCAGCAGCTTGGGGTTGGCGGAAGGGACCCAGTACTTC.

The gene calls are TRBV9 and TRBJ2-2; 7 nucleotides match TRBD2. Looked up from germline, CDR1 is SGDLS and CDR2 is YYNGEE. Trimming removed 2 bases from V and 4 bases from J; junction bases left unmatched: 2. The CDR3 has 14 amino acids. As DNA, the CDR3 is TGTGCCAGCAGCGTTCGACTAGCCACCGGGGAGCTGTTTTTT. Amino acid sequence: CASSVRLATGELFF.